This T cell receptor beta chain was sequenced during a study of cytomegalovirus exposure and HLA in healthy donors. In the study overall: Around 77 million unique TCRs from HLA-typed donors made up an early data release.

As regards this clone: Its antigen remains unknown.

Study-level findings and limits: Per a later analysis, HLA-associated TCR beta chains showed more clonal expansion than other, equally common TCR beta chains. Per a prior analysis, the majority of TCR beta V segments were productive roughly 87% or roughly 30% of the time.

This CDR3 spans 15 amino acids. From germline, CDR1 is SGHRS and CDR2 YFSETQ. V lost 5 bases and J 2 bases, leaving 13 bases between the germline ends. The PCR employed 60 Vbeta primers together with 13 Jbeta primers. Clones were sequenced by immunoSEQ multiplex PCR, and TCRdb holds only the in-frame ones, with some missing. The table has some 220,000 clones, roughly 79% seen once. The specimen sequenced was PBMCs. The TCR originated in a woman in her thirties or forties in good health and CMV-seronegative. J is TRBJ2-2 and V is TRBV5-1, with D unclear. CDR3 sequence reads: CASSQLQFNTGELFF. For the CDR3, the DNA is TGCGCCAGCAGTCAACTTCAATTCAACACCGGGGAGCTGTTTTTT.